The 9 T cell receptor beta chains in this list originate from one sample, sequenced in a study of blood T cells in healthy people across ages. The use of a sample-barcoded 5' primer and a J-beta primer mix characterized a second PCR of roughly 7 to 11 cycles. TCRdb reprocessed the 5' RACE reads with MiXCR, giving one entry per CDR3 protein. The sample has around 970,000 distinct CDR3 sequences; about 51% are singletons. What was sequenced was blood. These receptors were collected from a woman aged 55-75 years in good health.

A remark on this clonotype: Possible read error: a much larger clone is one base away. Given the absence of the conserved phenylalanine or tryptophan at the CDR3 end, a read error is likely. The chain has TRBV7-9 and TRBJ2-1, with a possible D match to TRBD1 (5 bases). The germline V and J ends were trimmed by 9 bases and 3 bases, with 6 bases remaining between them. Germline CDR1 reads SEHNR; CDR2 reads FQNEAQ (reference sequence). This CDR3 comprises 11 residues. The CDR3 spells CASQGYNEQFL. CDR3 in DNA: TGTGCCAGTCAGGGCTACAATGAGCAGTTCTTA.

The V and J genes are TRBV7-2 and TRBJ2-7; possibly TRBD1 for D (5 bases). Germline values: CDR1 SGHTA, CDR2 FQGNSA. The CDR3 sequence is 17 residues long. V dropped 1 base and J dropped 3 bases, with 19 bases sitting between them. In nucleotides, the CDR3 is TGTGCCAGCAGCTTAGGGGCAGGGCGATCCTTAGGCTACGAGCAGTACTTC. Amino acids: CASSLGAGRSLGYEQYF. Full variable domain (missing parts from reference TRBV7-2 and TRBJ2-7): GAGVSQSPSNKVTEKGKDVELRCDPISGHTALYWYRQSLGQGLEFLIYFQGNSAPDKSGLPSDRFSAERTGGSVSTLTIQRTQQEDSAVYLCASSLGAGRSLGYEQYFGPGTRLTVT.

The rearrangement uses TRBV10-3 and TRBJ2-7, with 10 bases lining up with TRBD1. In germline, CDR1 is ENHRY, CDR2 SYGVKD. V was pared by 5 bases and J by 0 bases, with 7 bases of the junction left unmatched. The CDR3 runs 16 residues. CDR3 region: CAISRLGQGTSYEQYF. CDR3 DNA: TGTGCCATCAGTCGGCTGGGACAGGGGACCTCCTACGAGCAGTACTTC.

The rearrangement uses TRBV4-3 and TRBJ2-7, with D unclear. V gave up 1 base and J gave up 10 bases, with 20 bases separating them. The V gene's germline CDR1 is LGHNA and CDR2 YSLEER. CDR3 length equals 15 residues. The chain's CDR3 is CASSQVLQSGDTQYF. Written as DNA, the CDR3 is TGCGCCAGCAGCCAAGTACTACAGTCTGGAGACACCCAGTACTTC.

With respect to this clonotype: Germline is not matched at one junction end, which may reflect a read error. The rearrangement uses TRBV3-1 and TRBJ2-3, with D possibly being TRBD2 (5 bases). Germline loops: CDR1 LGHDT, CDR2 YNNKEL (reference sequence). There are 14 residues in the CDR3. The CDR3 DNA sequence: TGTACCAGCAGCCTTCGGTCGGGGACAGATACGCAGTATTTT. It specifies CTSSLRSGTDTQYF.

V usage is TRBV28 and J usage is TRBJ2-7, with 9 positions matching TRBD2. Looked up from germline, CDR1 is MDHEN and CDR2 is SYDVKM. With V trimmed by 6 bases and J by 0 bases, 12 bases remained unmatched. This CDR3 region has 17 residues. The CDR3 region is CASRPGVAGDSSYEQYF. CDR3 sequence (DNA): TGTGCCAGCAGACCTGGGGTAGCGGGAGACAGCTCCTACGAGCAGTACTTC.

This clonotype occurred many times. The chain carries TRBV5-1 and TRBJ2-7; possible D gene TRBD2, 6 bases. The germline gives CDR1 SGHRS, CDR2 YFSETQ. V was pared by 4 bases and J by 2 bases, with 19 bases between. The CDR3 contains 16 residues. CDR3 protein: CASSRGTGTSTYEQYF. The CDR3 coding sequence is TGCGCCAGCAGCCGGGGCACCGGGACTTCTACCTACGAGCAGTACTTC.

This clonotype has just a few counts. This sequence may be a read error, since a much larger clone differs from it by one base. This sequence joins TRBV11-2 and TRBJ1-6; D gene ambiguous. Germline V CDR1 and CDR2: SGHAT, FQNNGV. Trimming took 6 bases from V and 14 from J, leaving 20 bases between them. The CDR3 contains 14 residues. The CDR3 loop reads CASSPGLAKGTLHF. The CDR3 DNA reads as TGTGCCAGCAGTCCGGGTCTCGCTAAAGGCACCCTCCACTTT.

This clonotype was detected a few times. The rearrangement links TRBV29-1 to TRBJ1-6; D might be TRBD1 (6 bases). Germline-derived CDR1 and CDR2 are SQVTM and ANQGSEA. The CDR3 covers 14 residues. Trimming left V 4 bases short and J 7 bases short, with 14 bases between. The CDR3 DNA follows: TGCAGCGTTGCAGAGGGACAACTGAATTCACCCCTCCACTTT. Translated: CSVAEGQLNSPLHF.